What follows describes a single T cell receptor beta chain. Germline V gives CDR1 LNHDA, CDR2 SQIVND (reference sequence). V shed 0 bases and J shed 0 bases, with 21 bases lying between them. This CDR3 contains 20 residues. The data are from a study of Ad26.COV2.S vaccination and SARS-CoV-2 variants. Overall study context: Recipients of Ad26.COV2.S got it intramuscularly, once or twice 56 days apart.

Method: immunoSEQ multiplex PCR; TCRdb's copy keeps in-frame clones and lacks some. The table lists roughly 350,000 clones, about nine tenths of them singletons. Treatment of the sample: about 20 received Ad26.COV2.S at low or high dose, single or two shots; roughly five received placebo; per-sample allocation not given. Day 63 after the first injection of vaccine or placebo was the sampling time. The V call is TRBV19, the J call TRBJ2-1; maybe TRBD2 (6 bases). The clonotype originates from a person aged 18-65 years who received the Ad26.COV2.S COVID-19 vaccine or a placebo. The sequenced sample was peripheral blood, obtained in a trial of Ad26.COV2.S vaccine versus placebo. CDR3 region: CASSIDRGRESVDSYNEQFF. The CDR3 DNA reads TGTGCCAGTAGTATAGATCGAGGGCGGGAATCCGTCGACTCCTACAATGAGCAGTTCTTC. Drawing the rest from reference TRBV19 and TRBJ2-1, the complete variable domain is DGGITQSPKYLFRKEGQNVTLSCEQNLNHDAMYWYRQDPGQGLRLIYYSQIVNDFQKGDIAEGYSVSREKKESFPLTVTSAQKNPTAFYLCASSIDRGRESVDSYNEQFFGPGTRLTVL.